The 11 T cell receptor beta chains below were found in one sample sequenced in a study of control samples from healthy donors and cancer patients (dated by TCRdb to about 2020). Library construction relied on the immunoSEQ multiplex PCR assay. Not all clones reach the TCRdb copy of this immuneACCESS table, which keeps in-frame sequences only. Checked studies attribute under half of the gap to unresolved V genes and leave the rest unexplained. A total of roughly 55,000 clones appear in this sample, roughly 87% of them only once. Together, the top ten hold about 3.8% of the sample. The sample consisted of blood. The receptors stem from a man in his fifties in good health.

CDR3 nucleotides: TGTGCCAGCAGCTTAGAAGGACAAGAGACCCAGTACTTC. It translates to CASSLEGQETQYF. The V and J genes are TRBV11-3 and TRBJ2-5; D gene ambiguous. The germline gives CDR1 SGHNT, CDR2 YENEEA. Trimming cost V 0 bases and J 2 bases, with 4 bases left between them. The CDR3 runs 13 residues.

The chain combines TRBV2 with TRBJ2-5; D possibly uses TRBD1 or TRBD2 (6 bases each). The CDR3 spans 15 residues. Per germline, CDR1 SNHLY and CDR2 FYNNEI. V was trimmed by 4 bases and J by 1 base, leaving 13 bases between them. The CDR3 here is CASSVISGAQETQYF. The CDR3 DNA follows: TGTGCCAGCAGTGTTATCTCGGGGGCCCAAGAGACCCAGTACTTC.

The chain recombines TRBV10-3 with TRBJ2-5, with D uncertain. Trimming left V 8 bases short and J 2 bases short, with 9 bases between. The CDR3 has 12 residues. Germline V lookup: CDR1 ENHRY, CDR2 SYGVKD. The CDR3 region is CAIGQPQETQYF. DNA for the CDR3: TGTGCCATCGGCCAACCTCAAGAGACCCAGTACTTC.

The chain links TRBV7-2 to TRBJ2-1; 7 bases fit TRBD2. The CDR3 is made up of 15 amino acids. Unmatched junction bases numbered 8, after V lost 1 base and J lost 8 bases. Germline CDR1 is SGHTA and CDR2 is FQGNSA. In DNA, the CDR3 is TGTGCCAGCAGCTTAGTTGCGGGAGTAATGGATGAGCAGTTCTTC. It translates to CASSLVAGVMDEQFF.

CDR3 nucleotides: TGTGCCAGCAGCGTAGGGGATTCTAATCAGCCCCAGCATTTT. Amino acids: CASSVGDSNQPQHF. The genes are TRBV9 and TRBJ1-5; D gene uncertain. The V and J ends lost 0 bases and 4 bases respectively, with 8 bases between them. The CDR3 consists of 14 residues. The germline V gene encodes CDR1 SGDLS and CDR2 YYNGEE.

The chain links TRBV27 to TRBJ2-7, with D possibly being TRBD1 or TRBD2 (5 bases each). Trimming took 6 bases from V and 7 from J, leaving 16 bases between them. The length of the CDR3 is 13 residues. Germline CDR1 MNHEY, CDR2 SMNVEV (reference sequence). The CDR3 is CASSLGTLGEQYF. CDR3 nucleotides: TGTGCCAGCAGCCTCGGGACCCTGGGAGAGCAGTACTTC.

V gene TRBV6-5 combines with J gene TRBJ2-5, with 7 bases fitting TRBD1. The CDR3 length is 16 residues. The trim removed 0 bases at V and 4 bases at J, leaving 8 bases unmatched. Germline CDR1 MNHEY, CDR2 SVGAGI. Here the CDR3 reads CASSYSSRDRLETQYF. DNA for the CDR3: TGTGCCAGCAGTTACTCGTCCAGGGACAGACTAGAGACCCAGTACTTC.

V usage is TRBV5-1 and J usage is TRBJ1-1; D gene unclear. Germline values: CDR1 SGHRS, CDR2 YFSETQ. This CDR3 is built from 13 residues. Between the trimmed V and J ends, which lost 4 bases and 5 bases, there was a span of 12 bases. The CDR3, as DNA: TGCGCCAGCAGCCCGCTGGGAGGAACTGAAGCTTTCTTT. Protein product: CASSPLGGTEAFF.

The rearrangement links TRBV18 to TRBJ1-2; D possibly corresponds to TRBD1 (6 bases). V lost 6 bases to trimming and J lost 3 bases, with 11 bases between them. Germline CDR1 and CDR2: KGHSH and LQKENI. The CDR3 consists of 13 residues. CDR3 in amino acids: CASSEGGDYGYTF. As DNA, the CDR3 is TGTGCCAGCTCGGAGGGGGGTGACTATGGCTACACCTTC.

The chain recombines TRBV6-5 with TRBJ1-2; 9 bases match TRBD1. Germline V gene data show CDR1 as MNHEY and CDR2 as SVGAGI. The V gene end was trimmed by 6 bases and the J gene end by 4 bases; junction bases not matched to a gene: 9. The CDR3 runs to 15 residues. In nucleotides, the CDR3 is TGTGCCAGCAGAACAACAGGGGGCGCGAGCTATGGCTACACCTTC. It codes for CASRTTGGASYGYTF.

V usage is TRBV5-1 and J usage is TRBJ2-3; D is perhaps TRBD2 (5 bases). Germline V CDR1 and CDR2: SGHRS, YFSETQ. The CDR3 has 14 amino acids. Trimming cost V 0 bases and J 4 bases, with 9 bases left between them. DNA of the CDR3: TGCGCCAGCAGCTTGGGACTATCTTCAGATACGCAGTATTTT. This gives the protein CASSLGLSSDTQYF. The entire variable domain, with the rest obtained from reference TRBV5-1 and TRBJ2-3, is as follows: KAGVTQTPRYLIKTRGQQVTLSCSPISGHRSVSWYQQTPGQGLQFLFEYFSETQRNKGNFPGRFSGRQFSNSRSEMNVSTLELGDSALYLCASSLGLSSDTQYFGPGTRLTVL.